This entry is about one T cell receptor beta chain. What it recognizes is unknown. Germline assignment: CDR1 SEHNR and CDR2 FQNEAQ (reference sequence). The junction had 10 bases not matched to a gene; V was cut back by 3 bases and J by 2 bases. The CDR3 consists of 16 residues. These data originate in a study of tumor-infiltrating lymphocytes in localized non-small cell lung cancer. Findings and caveats of the study: Not all patients were TCR sequenced, owing to tissue quantity. TCRbeta sequencing showed higher T cell infiltration in tumors than uninvolved lung.

Assay used: immunoSEQ multiplex PCR; TCRdb lists only in-frame clones, some missing. The repertoire holds roughly 13,000 clones, about two thirds seen once, with over 20% in the top ten. The sequence was obtained from a human donor with non-small cell lung cancer. Sequences were obtained from uninvolved lung tissue not adjacent to the tumor. V usage is TRBV7-9 and J usage is TRBJ2-7; the match to TRBD1 covers 7 bases. Written as DNA, the CDR3 is TGTGCCAGCAGCTTGACAGGGCAAAATAACCCCTACGAGCAGTACTTC. It encodes CASSLTGQNNPYEQYF.